The 7 T cell receptor beta chains below were found in one sample sequenced in a study of T cell changes during pregnancy in multiple sclerosis. The method was immunoSEQ multiplex PCR; TCRdb's version includes in-frame clones alone and lacks a portion of them. Of 45,000 or so clones listed, 75% to 95% are singletons. The sample consisted of CD8+ T cells from peripheral blood mononuclear cells, taken after pregnancy. The source of these receptors is a female donor with multiple sclerosis, enrolled in a pregnancy study.

The chain carries TRBV5-1 and TRBJ2-5; D perhaps matches TRBD1 (5 bases). The V end lost 7 bases, the J end lost 9 bases, and 22 bases lay between the germline ends. The CDR3 extends over 14 amino acids. Germline CDR1 SGHRS, CDR2 YFSETQ. CDR3: CASSRWGEELAQYF. In nucleotides, the CDR3 is TGCGCCAGCTCAAGGTGGGGCGAAGAGCTGGCCCAGTACTTC.

This chain uses TRBV7-6 with TRBJ2-7, with TRBD2 identical over 7 bases. Per germline, CDR1 SGHVS and CDR2 FNYEAQ. The V segment lost 5 bases and the J segment 3 bases; nucleotides outside the gene matches: 7. The CDR3 has 14 amino acids. The CDR3 DNA is TGTGCCAGCAGCCTAATGGGGGGGGGCTACGAGCAGTACTTC. Translation: CASSLMGGGYEQYF.

The table lists this clone with a count of one. The gene calls are TRBV4-3 and TRBJ1-3, with D possibly matching TRBD1 (6 bases). V shed 2 bases and J shed 3 bases, with 14 bases lying between them. CDR3 length equals 16 residues. From germline, CDR1 is LGHNA and CDR2 YSLEER. This CDR3 reads CASSQFAGEGGNTIYF. Written as DNA, the CDR3 is TGCGCCAGCAGCCAATTCGCAGGGGAAGGTGGAAACACCATATATTTT.

This chain connects TRBV9 to TRBJ1-3; D is undetermined. The V and J ends lost 4 bases and 7 bases respectively, with 6 bases between them. Germline V gene lookup returns CDR1 SGDLS and CDR2 YYNGEE. The CDR3 runs 11 residues. The CDR3 spells CASSHQNTIYF. The DNA for the CDR3 is TGTGCCAGCAGCCACCAGAACACCATATATTTT. The whole variable domain, filled in from reference TRBV9 and TRBJ1-3, reads DSGVTQTPKHLITATGQRVTLRCSPRSGDLSVYWYQQSLDQGLQFLIQYYNGEERAKGNILERFSAQQFPDLHSELNLSSLELGDSALYFCASSHQNTIYFGEGSWLTVV.

The CDR3 is CASSERSRVETQYF. The CDR3 coding sequence is TGTGCCAGCAGTGAACGGTCCAGGGTGGAGACCCAGTACTTC. V and J are TRBV2 and TRBJ2-5; possibly TRBD1 for D (5 bases). Germline lookup yields CDR1 SNHLY and CDR2 FYNNEI. Trimming shortened V by 2 bases and J by 5 bases, and 12 bases separated the two germline ends. This CDR3 region has 14 residues.

The V call is TRBV10-2, the J call TRBJ2-5, with 9 bases fitting TRBD2. The germline V gene encodes CDR1 WSHSY and CDR2 SAAADI. J was trimmed by 1 base and V by 6 bases; bases with no gene match: 3. The CDR3 is made up of 14 amino acids. The CDR3 DNA follows: TGCGCCAGCAGAGCTAGCGGGATCCAAGAGACCCAGTACTTC. The encoded protein is CASRASGIQETQYF.

The rearrangement joins TRBV7-8 to TRBJ1-1, with TRBD1 matching over 9 bases. Germline V gene lookup returns CDR1 SGHVS and CDR2 FQNEAQ. CDR3 size: 16 residues. V trimming: 3 bases; J trimming: 1 base; junction bases outside the gene matches: 6. CDR3 in amino acids: CASSLGQGMQNTEAFF. CDR3 bases: TGTGCCAGCAGCTTGGGACAGGGTATGCAGAACACTGAAGCTTTCTTT.